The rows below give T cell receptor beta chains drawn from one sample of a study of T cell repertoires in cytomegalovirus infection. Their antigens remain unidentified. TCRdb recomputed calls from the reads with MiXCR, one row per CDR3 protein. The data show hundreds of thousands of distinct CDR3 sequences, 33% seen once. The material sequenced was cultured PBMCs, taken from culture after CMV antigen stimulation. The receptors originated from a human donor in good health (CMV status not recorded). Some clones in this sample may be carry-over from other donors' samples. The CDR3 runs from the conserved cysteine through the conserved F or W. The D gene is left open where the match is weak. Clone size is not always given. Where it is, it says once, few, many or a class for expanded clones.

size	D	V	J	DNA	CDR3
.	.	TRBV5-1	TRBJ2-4	TGCGCCAGCAGCTTGGGGGTCTTCATGGGGGGGACAAAAGGCATTCAGTACTTC	CASSLGVFMGGTKGIQYF
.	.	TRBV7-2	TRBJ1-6	TGTGCCAGCAGTTCAATCCCCTCCCGCAGGGAAGGTTCACCCCTCCACTTT	CASSSIPSRREGSPLHF
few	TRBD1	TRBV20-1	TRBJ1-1	TGCAGTGCGGCCAGGGGGTCCGACACTGAAGCTTTCTTT	CSAARGSDTEAFF
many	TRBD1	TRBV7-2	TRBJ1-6	TGTGCCAGCAACATCGTGACAGGGATTTCAAGCTCACCCCTCCACTTT	CASNIVTGISSSPLHF
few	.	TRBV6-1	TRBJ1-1	TGTGCCAGCAGTGATAAGCGGCGGATCATGAACACTGAAGCTTTCTTT	CASSDKRRIMNTEAFF
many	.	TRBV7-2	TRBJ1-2	TGTGCCAGCAGCTTAGCGGGGGCTCCGGACTTC	CASSLAGAPDF
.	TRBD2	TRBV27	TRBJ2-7	TGTGCCAGCAGCCGAACGACTAGCGGGAGTAATTTCTCGGCCTACGAGCAGTACTTC	CASSRTTSGSNFSAYEQYF
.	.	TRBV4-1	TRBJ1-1	TGCGCCAGCAGCCAGAGGACGGTGGGGAGGACTGAAGCTTTCTTT	CASSQRTVGRTEAFF
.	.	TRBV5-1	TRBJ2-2	TGCGCCAGCAGCTTGGGAAAGGGGACCAACACCGGGGAGCTGTTTTTT	CASSLGKGTNTGELFF
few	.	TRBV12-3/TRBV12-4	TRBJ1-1	TGTGCCAGCAGCCCATTTATAGCAGCGCTCGGGCAAGCTTTCTTT	CASSPFIAALGQAFF
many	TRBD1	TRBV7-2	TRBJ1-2	TGTGCCAGCAGCGTAGACAGGGGGCGACTTAACTATGGCTACACCTTC	CASSVDRGRLNYGYTF
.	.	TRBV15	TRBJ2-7	TGTGCCACCAGCCGCGGAGCCGGGGCCTACGAGCAGTACTTC	CATSRGAGAYEQYF
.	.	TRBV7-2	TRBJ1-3	TGTGCCAGCAGCCCCGAGCACGGAAACACCATATATTTT	CASSPEHGNTIYF
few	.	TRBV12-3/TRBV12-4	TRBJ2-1	TGTGCCAGCAGTCAACTGGGACGAACCTCCTACAATGAGCAGTTCTTC	CASSQLGRTSYNEQFF
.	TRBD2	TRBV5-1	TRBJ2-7	TGCGCCAGCGCCTCCGGGGGGACTAGCGACGAGCAGTACTTC	CASASGGTSDEQYF
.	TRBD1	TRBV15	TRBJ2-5	TGTGCCACCAGCTTTCGTCCAGACAGGGGCGACCAGTACTTC	CATSFRPDRGDQYF
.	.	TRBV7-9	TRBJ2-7	TGTGCCAGCAGCCTAATTGGTCGACGCGAGCAGTACTTC	CASSLIGRREQYF
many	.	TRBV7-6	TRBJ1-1	TGTGCCAGCAGCTTAGTGGGGCTAGGAGGGGCGCCTAATGAAGCTTTCTTT	CASSLVGLGGAPNEAFF
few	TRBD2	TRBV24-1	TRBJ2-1	TGTGCCACCAGTGATTTTTCCCCCACTAGCGGGTCCTACAATGAGCAGTTCTTC	CATSDFSPTSGSYNEQFF
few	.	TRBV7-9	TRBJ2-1	TGTGCCAGCAGCTTATCCCTCGGGAGAGGGGTTGAGCAGTTCTTC	CASSLSLGRGVEQFF
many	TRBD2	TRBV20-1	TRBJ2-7	TGCAGTGCTCTGGGACTAGCGCCCTACGAGCAGTACTTC	CSALGLAPYEQYF
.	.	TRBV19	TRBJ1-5	TGTGCCAGTAGAATACAGGGCGGGAGTCAGCCCCAGCATTTT	CASRIQGGSQPQHF
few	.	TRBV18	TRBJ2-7	TGTGCCAGCTCACCAAAAGGGGTCCCCTACGAGCAGTACTTC	CASSPKGVPYEQYF
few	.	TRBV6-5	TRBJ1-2	TGTGCCAGCACCCAACAGGAGAACTATGGCTACACCTTC	CASTQQENYGYTF